These T cell receptor beta chains were read from a single sample in a study of monozygotic twins with inflammatory bowel disease. TCRdb reworked the 5' RACE reads into one entry per CDR3 protein, no DNA. With about 160,000 distinct CDR3 sequences in the sample, the ten largest clones hold approximately 3%. Sequenced: blood. These TCRs come from a human donor with ulcerative colitis or Crohn's disease, or a healthy co-twin of an affected twin (not recorded which). Each CDR3 is given with its conserved first and last residue. Fields, in order: CDR3 protein, V gene, J gene.

CSVERRSTTNTGELFF	TRBV29-1	TRBJ2-2
CASSLENRGSYEQYF	TRBV3-1	TRBJ2-7
CASSLKGIGNQPQHF	TRBV12-3/TRBV12-4	TRBJ1-5
CSAIPHPRAGELYNEQFF	TRBV20-1	TRBJ2-1
CASSLGTGIYNEQFF	TRBV6-5	TRBJ2-1
CASSLGGTGVETQYF	TRBV5-6	TRBJ2-5
CASSQRTFYEQYF	TRBV13	TRBJ2-7
CASSHSSGIRSYEQYF	TRBV3-1	TRBJ2-7
CASSYGGQYWETQYF	TRBV6-2/TRBV6-3	TRBJ2-5
CASSLTGRSSYEQYF	TRBV28	TRBJ2-7
CSVEERTGYTGELFF	TRBV29-1	TRBJ2-2
CSAKGTDSYEQYF	TRBV20-1	TRBJ2-7
CASSQVWGTNEKLFF	TRBV3-1	TRBJ1-4
CASSSGREGQGDTQYF	TRBV7-3	TRBJ2-3
CASRGSGKQPQHF	TRBV12-3/TRBV12-4	TRBJ1-5
CASSYPTLGYYEQYF	TRBV6-5	TRBJ2-7
CASSSQNGGYDGYTF	TRBV28	TRBJ1-2
CASSLEGSFANTGELFF	TRBV5-1	TRBJ2-2
CASRKTRGEQYF	TRBV6-2/TRBV6-3	TRBJ2-7
CASSLEASGSLDTQYF	TRBV5-1	TRBJ2-3